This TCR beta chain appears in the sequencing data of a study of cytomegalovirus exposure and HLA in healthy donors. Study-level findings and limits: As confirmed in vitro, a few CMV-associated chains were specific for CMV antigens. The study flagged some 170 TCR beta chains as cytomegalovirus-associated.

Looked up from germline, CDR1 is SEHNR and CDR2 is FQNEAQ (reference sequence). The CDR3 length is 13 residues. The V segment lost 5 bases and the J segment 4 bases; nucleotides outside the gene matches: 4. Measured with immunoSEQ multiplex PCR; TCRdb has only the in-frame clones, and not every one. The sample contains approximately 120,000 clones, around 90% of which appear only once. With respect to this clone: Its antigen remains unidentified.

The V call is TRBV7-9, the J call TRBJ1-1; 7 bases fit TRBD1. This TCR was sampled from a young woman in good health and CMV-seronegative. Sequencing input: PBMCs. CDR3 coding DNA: TGTGCCAGCAGCCTGGGACAGAGCACTGAAGCTTTCTTT. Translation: CASSLGQSTEAFF.